Listed below are T cell receptor beta chains from one sample, sequenced in a study of T cell responses to AZD1222 COVID-19 vaccine. Using immunoSEQ multiplex PCR, the repertoire was profiled, and TCRdb retains in-frame clones only, with some absent. The table lists about 150,000 clones, around 89% of them singletons. The source was peripheral blood, collected on day 0 of AZD1222 vaccination. The receptors here all came from an adult in good health. Both conserved end residues are trimmed from each CDR3.

13	TRBV3-1/TRBV3-2	TRBJ2-7	ASSQGPGGPYEQY
11	TRBV15	TRBJ2-3	ATRTGETDTQY
13	TRBV7-9	TRBJ2-7	ASSKTPAQRYEQY
13	TRBV19	TRBJ1-3	ASSVGLLPGNTIY
9	TRBV14	TRBJ2-3	ASSQENTQY
11	TRBV27	TRBJ2-7	ASLDRHSYEQY
12	TRBV19	TRBJ2-1	ASSWPGTYNEQF
11	TRBV6-5	TRBJ2-7	ASRMPSSYEQY
11	TRBV5-8	TRBJ2-4	ASSTPPTNIQY
12	TRBV21-1	TRBJ1-2	ASRSTGANYGYT
11	TRBV6-5	TRBJ1-2	ASIRTSFYGYT
13	TRBV7-7	TRBJ2-2	ASSPTSGFTGELF
10	TRBV28	TRBJ1-5	AIGRGNQPQH
14	TRBV9	TRBJ2-5	ASSVGLGEYQETQY